Detailed here is one T cell receptor (beta chain). Its antigen is unidentified. Repertoires were generated with immunoSEQ multiplex PCR, while TCRdb's copy carries only in-frame clones and drops some. The sample records 250,000 to 300,000 clones, around 93% being singletons. The record originates from a study of T cell responses to AZD1222 COVID-19 vaccine. V was shortened by 6 bases and J by 0 bases, with 9 bases between the two germline ends. Germline V gene data show CDR1 as SGHVS and CDR2 as FQNEAQ. The length of the CDR3 is 14 residues. Findings and caveats of the study: Sampling captured repertoires only after the peak T cell response.

This chain joins TRBV7-8 and TRBJ1-5; D gene unclear. This TCR came from an adult who received the AZD1222 COVID-19 vaccine. The sample consisted of peripheral blood, taken 28 days after the second AZD1222 dose. The CDR3 reads CASSPRFSNQPQHF. CDR3 DNA sequence: TGTGCCAGCAGTCCGAGGTTTAGCAATCAGCCCCAGCATTTT.